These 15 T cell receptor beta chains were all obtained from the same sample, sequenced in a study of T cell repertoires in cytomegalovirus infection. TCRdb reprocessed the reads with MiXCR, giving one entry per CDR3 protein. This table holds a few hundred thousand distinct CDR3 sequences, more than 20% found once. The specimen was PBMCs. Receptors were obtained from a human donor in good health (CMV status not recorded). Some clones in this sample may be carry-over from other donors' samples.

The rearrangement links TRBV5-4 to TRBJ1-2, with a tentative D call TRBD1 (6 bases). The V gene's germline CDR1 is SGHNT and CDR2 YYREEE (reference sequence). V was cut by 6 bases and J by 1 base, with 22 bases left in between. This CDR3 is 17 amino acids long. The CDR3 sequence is CASITQGLGHLNYGYTF. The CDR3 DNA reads TGTGCCAGCATCACCCAAGGACTGGGACACCTTAACTATGGCTACACCTTC. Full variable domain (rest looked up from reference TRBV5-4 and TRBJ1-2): ETGVTQSPTHLIKTRGQQVTLRCSSQSGHNTVSWYQQALGQGPQFIFQYYREEENGRGNFPPRFSGLQFPNYSSELNVNALELDDSALYLCASITQGLGHLNYGYTFGSGTRLTVV.

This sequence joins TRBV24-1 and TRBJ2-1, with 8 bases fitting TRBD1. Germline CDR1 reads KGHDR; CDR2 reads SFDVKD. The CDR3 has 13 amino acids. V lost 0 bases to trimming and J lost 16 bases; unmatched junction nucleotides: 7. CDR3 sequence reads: CATSDLEETGVFF. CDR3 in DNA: TGTGCCACCAGTGATTTGGAAGAGACAGGGGTATTCTTC.

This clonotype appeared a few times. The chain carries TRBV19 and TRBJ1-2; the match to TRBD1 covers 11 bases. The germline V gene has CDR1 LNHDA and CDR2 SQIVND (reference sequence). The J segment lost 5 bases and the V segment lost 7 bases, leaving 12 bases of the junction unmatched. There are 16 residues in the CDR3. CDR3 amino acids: CASNLPGQGAEYGYTF. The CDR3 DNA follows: TGTGCCAGTAATCTACCCGGACAGGGGGCTGAATATGGCTACACCTTC.

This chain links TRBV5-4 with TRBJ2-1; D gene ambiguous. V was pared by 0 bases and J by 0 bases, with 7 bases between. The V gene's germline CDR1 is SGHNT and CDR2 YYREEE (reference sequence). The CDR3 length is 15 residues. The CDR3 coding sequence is TGTGCCAGCAGCTTGGAAGCGACCTCCTACAATGAGCAGTTCTTC. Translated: CASSLEATSYNEQFF.

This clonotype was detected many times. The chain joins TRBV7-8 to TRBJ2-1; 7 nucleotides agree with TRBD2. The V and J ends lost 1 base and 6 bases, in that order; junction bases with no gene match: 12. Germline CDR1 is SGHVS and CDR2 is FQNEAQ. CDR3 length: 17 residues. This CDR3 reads CASSLGRAGPGGNEQFF. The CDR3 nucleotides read TGTGCCAGCAGCTTAGGTCGGGCGGGTCCGGGAGGCAATGAGCAGTTCTTC.

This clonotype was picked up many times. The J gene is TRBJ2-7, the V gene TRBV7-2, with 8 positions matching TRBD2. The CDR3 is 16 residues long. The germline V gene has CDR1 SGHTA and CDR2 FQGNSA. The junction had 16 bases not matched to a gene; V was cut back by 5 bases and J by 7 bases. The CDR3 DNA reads TGTGCCAGCAGCACAGCGGGCCCGGGAGGGTTTAGGGAGCAGTACTTC. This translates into CASSTAGPGGFREQYF.

Here the CDR3 DNA reads TGTGCCAGCAGCTTGGACCAAAATCAGCCCCAGCATTTT. As protein: CASSLDQNQPQHF. The genes are TRBV5-4 and TRBJ1-5; unclear D gene. Germline assignment: CDR1 SGHNT and CDR2 YYREEE (reference sequence). The CDR3 contains 13 residues. The ends were cut back, 0 bases at V and 4 bases at J, with 5 bases in the middle.

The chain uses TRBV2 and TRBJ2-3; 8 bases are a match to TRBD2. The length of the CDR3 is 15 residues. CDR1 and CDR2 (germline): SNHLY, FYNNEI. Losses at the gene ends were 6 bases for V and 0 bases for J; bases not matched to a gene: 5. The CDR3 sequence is CASSQKRGSTDTQYF. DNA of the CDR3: TGTGCCAGCAGCCAGAAGCGGGGGAGCACAGATACGCAGTATTTT.

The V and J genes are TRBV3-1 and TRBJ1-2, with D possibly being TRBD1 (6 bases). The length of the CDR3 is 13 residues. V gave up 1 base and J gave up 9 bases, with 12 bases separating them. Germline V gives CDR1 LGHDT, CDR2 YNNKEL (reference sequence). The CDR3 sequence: CASSQGTGSSYTF. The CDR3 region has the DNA TGTGCCAGCAGCCAAGGTACAGGGAGTAGCTACACCTTC.

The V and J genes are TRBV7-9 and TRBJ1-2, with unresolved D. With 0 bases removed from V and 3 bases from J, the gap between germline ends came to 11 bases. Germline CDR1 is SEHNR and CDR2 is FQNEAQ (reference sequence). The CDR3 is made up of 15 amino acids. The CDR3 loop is CASSLAPRIDYGYTF. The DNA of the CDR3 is TGTGCCAGCAGCTTAGCGCCTCGGATCGACTATGGCTACACCTTC.

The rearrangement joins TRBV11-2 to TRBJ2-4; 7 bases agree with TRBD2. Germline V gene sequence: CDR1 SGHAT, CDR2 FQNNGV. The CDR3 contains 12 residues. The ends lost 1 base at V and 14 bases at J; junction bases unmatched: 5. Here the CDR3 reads CASSLGGREEYF. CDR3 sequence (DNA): TGTGCCAGCAGCTTAGGGGGGAGGGAGGAGTACTTC.

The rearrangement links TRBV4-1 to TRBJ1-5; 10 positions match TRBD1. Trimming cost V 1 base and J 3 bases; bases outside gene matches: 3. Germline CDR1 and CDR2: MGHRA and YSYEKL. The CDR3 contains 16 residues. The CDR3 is CASSQVGQGNNQPQHF. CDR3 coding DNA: TGCGCCAGCAGCCAAGTGGGACAGGGGAACAATCAGCCCCAGCATTTT.

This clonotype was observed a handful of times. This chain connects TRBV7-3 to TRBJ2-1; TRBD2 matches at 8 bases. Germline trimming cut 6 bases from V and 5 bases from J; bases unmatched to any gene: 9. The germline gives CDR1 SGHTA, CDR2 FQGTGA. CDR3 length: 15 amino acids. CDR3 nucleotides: TGTGCCAGCAGTTCCGGGAGGGCCGGGGACAATGAGCAGTTCTTC. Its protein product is CASSSGRAGDNEQFF.

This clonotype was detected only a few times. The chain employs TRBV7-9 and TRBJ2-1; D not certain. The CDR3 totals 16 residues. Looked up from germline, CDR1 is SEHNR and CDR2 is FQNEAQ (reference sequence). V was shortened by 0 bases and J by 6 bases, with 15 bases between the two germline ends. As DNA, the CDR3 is TGTGCCAGCAGCTTAGCCCAAAAAGGCCCTGCCAATGAGCAGTTCTTC. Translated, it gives CASSLAQKGPANEQFF.

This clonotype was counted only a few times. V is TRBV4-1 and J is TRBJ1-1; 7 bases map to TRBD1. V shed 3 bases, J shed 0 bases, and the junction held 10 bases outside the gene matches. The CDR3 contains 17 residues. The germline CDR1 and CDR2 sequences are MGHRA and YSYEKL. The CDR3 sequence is CASSHPRTGAMNTEAFF. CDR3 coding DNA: TGCGCCAGCAGCCACCCCAGGACAGGAGCCATGAACACTGAAGCTTTCTTT.